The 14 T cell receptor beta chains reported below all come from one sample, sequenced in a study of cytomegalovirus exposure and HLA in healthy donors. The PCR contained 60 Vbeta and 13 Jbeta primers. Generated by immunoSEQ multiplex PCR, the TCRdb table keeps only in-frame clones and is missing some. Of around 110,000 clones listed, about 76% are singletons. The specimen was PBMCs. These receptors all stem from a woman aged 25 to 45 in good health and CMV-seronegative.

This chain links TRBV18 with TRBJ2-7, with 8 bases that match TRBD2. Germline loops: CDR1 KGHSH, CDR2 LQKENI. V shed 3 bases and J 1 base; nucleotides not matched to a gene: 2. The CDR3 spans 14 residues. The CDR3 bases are TGTGCCAGCTCACCCACTAGCGGATCCTACGAGCAGTACTTC. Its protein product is CASSPTSGSYEQYF.

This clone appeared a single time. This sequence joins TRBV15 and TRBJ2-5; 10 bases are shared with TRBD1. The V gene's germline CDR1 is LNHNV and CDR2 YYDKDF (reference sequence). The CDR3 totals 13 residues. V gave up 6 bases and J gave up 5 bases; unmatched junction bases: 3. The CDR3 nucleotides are TGTGCCACCAGAGACAGGGGGCGCGAGACCCAGTACTTC. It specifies CATRDRGRETQYF.

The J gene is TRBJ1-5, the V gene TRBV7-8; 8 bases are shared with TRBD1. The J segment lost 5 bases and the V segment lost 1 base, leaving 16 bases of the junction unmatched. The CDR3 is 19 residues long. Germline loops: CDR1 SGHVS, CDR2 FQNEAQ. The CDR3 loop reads CASSLDNRAWTGRDQPQHF. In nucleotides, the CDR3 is TGTGCCAGCAGCTTAGATAATCGGGCCTGGACAGGGAGGGATCAGCCCCAGCATTTT.

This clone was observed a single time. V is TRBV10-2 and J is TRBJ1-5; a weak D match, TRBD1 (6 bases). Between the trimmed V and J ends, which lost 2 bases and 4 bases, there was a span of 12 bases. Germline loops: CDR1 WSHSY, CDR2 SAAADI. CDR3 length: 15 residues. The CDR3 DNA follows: TGCGCCAGCAGTGAGGACAGGAGAGCAAATCAGCCCCAGCATTTT. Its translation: CASSEDRRANQPQHF.

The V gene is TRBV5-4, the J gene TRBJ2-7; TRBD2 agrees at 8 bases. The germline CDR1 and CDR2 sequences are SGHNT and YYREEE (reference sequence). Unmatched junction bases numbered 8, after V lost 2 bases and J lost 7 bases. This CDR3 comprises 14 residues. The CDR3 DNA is TGTGCCAGCAGCTTTAGCGGGGCGGGGGGAGAGCAGTACTTC. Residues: CASSFSGAGGEQYF.

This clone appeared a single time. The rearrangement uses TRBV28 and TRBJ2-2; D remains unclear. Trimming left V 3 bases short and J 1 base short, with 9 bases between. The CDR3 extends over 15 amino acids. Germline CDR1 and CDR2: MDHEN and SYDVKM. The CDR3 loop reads CASSFLRLNTGELFF. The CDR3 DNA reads TGTGCCAGCAGTTTTCTCCGACTGAACACCGGGGAGCTGTTTTTT.

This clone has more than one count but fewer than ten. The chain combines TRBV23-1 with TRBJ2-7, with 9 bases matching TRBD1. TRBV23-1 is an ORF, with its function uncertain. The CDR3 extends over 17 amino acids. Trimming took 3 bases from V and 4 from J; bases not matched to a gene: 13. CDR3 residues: CASSQWKQGAGLYEQYF. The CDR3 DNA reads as TGCGCCAGCAGTCAGTGGAAACAGGGGGCCGGGTTGTACGAGCAGTACTTC.

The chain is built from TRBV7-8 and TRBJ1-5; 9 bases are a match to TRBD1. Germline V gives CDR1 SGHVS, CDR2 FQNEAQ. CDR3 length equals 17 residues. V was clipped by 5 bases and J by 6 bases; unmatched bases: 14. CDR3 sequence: CASSPLLPGQGIQPQHF. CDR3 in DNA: TGTGCCAGCAGCCCTCTCCTCCCGGGACAGGGTATTCAGCCCCAGCATTTT.

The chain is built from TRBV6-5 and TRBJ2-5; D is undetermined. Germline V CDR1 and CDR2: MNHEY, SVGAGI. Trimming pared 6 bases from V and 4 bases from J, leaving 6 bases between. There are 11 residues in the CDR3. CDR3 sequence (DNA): TGTGCCAGCAGATCTTTAGAGACCCAGTACTTC. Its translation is CASRSLETQYF.

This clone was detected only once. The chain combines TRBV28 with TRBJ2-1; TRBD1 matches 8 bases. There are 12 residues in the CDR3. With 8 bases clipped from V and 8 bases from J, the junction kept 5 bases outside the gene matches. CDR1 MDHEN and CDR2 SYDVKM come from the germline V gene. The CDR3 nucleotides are TGTGCCAGCGAGACAGGGGCCGATGAGCAGTTCTTC. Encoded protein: CASETGADEQFF.

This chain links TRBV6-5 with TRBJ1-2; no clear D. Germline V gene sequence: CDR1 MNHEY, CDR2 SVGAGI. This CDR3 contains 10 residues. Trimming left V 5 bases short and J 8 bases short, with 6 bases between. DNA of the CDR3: TGTGCCAGCAGTCGGGAGGGCTACACCTTC. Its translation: CASSREGYTF.

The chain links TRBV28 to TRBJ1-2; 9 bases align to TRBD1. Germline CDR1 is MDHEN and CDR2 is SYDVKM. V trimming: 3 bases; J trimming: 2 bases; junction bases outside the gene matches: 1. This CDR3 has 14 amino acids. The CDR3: CASSFGQGNYGYTF. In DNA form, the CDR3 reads TGTGCCAGCAGTTTTGGACAGGGGAACTATGGCTACACCTTC.

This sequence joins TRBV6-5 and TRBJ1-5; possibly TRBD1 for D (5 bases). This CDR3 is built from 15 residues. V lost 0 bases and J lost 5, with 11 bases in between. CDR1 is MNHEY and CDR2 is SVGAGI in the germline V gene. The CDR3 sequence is CASSYSSRVDQPQHF. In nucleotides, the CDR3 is TGTGCCAGCAGTTACTCGAGCAGGGTTGATCAGCCCCAGCATTTT.

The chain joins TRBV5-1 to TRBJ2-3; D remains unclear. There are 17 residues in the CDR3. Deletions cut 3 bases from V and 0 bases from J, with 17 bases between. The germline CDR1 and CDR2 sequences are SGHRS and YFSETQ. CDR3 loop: CASSSSVRYISTDTQYF. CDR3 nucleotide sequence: TGCGCCAGCAGCTCATCTGTCCGGTATATCAGCACAGATACGCAGTATTTT.